The present T cell receptor (beta chain) was sequenced within a study of blood T cell repertoires in COVID-19. TCRdb's copy holds only in-frame clones and misses some; the assay was immunoSEQ multiplex PCR. In the table there are hundreds of thousands of clones, more than 75% of which are singletons. Categorization into cohorts depended on clinical history that participants reported. CDR3 length: 13 residues. Trimming left V 5 bases short and J 5 bases short, with 9 bases between. Germline V gene data show CDR1 as SGHAT and CDR2 as FQNNGV. Sequenced: PBMCs or T cells enriched from blood (not recorded which). The TCR comes from a man aged 35 to 55 in a cohort exposed to, infected with or recovered from COVID-19 (not recorded which). V and J are TRBV11-2 and TRBJ1-4; unclear D gene. CDR3 coding DNA: TGTGCCAGCAGCGGTACAGAGAATGAAAAACTGTTTTTT. This codes for CASSGTENEKLFF.